The rows below give T cell receptor beta chains drawn from one sample of a study of regulatory T cells in long-lasting Graves disease. TCRdb fed the multiplex PCR reads into MiXCR, producing one record per CDR3 protein. The sample shows a few hundred thousand distinct CDR3 sequences, about 16% of them seen only once. The same data also went into a second study, on T cells in Graves' hyperthyroidism and ophthalmopathy.

The sample consisted of peripheral blood mononuclear cells (PBMCs), taken at new diagnosis, from a patient treated with antithyroid drugs. All receptors derive from a woman aged 18-29 years with Graves disease. Each CDR3 is given with its conserved first and last residue. The D gene is left open where the match is weak. The size of a clone is reported for some rows only, either as once, few or many, or as a class for expanded clones.

d_call	v_call	j_call	clone_size	cdr3_length	cdr3_nt	cdr3_aa
TRBD1	TRBV3-1	TRBJ2-7	many	14	TGTGCCAGCAGCCAAGGGGGACAGGTCTACGAGCAGTACTTC	CASSQGGQVYEQYF
-	TRBV27	TRBJ1-1	many	15	TGTGCCAGCAACCCGACAAGAGGAGTGAACACTGAAGCTTTCTTT	CASNPTRGVNTEAFF
-	TRBV27	TRBJ2-1	once	19	TGTGCCAGCAGTTTAGGGGCCCCCTGGAGGTCCACCGGGGGCAATGAGCAGTTCTTC	CASSLGAPWRSTGGNEQFF
TRBD2	TRBV5-1	TRBJ2-1	-	16	TGCGCCAGCAGCAAAATAGCGGGAGGTGCCTACAATGAGCAGTTCTTC	CASSKIAGGAYNEQFF
TRBD2	TRBV6-2/TRBV6-3	TRBJ2-2	-	16	TGTGCCAGCAGGCTTTGGACTAGCGGGAACACCGGGGAGCTGTTTTTT	CASRLWTSGNTGELFF
TRBD2	TRBV6-1	TRBJ2-5	-	16	TGTGCCAGCCTCCGCGGTGGGGGAGGGCCATTTGAGACCCAGTACTTC	CASLRGGGGPFETQYF
TRBD2	TRBV28	TRBJ2-3	many	17	TGTGCCAGCAGCTCCCGGACTAGCGGGGAAGGTACAGATACGCAGTATTTT	CASSSRTSGEGTDTQYF
TRBD2	TRBV5-4	TRBJ2-7	many	17	TGTGCCAGCCAGGATCGCCATTTGGGGACTATACCCACTCAGCAGTACTTC	CASQDRHLGTIPTQQYF
-	TRBV24-1	TRBJ2-5	-	14	TGTGCCACCAGTGATCGGTCAGGGTTGGAGACCCAGTACTTC	CATSDRSGLETQYF
-	TRBV27	TRBJ2-7	many	15	TGTGCCAGCAGTTTAATTCCTCCAGGGACGGACGAGCAGTACTTC	CASSLIPPGTDEQYF
-	TRBV20-1	TRBJ2-7	many	14	TGCAGTGCTAGAGATCCAGGGTTTAGGGACGAGCAGTACTTC	CSARDPGFRDEQYF
-	TRBV18	TRBJ1-1	-	14	TGTGCCAGCTCACGGGCTATTCAGGCGGCTGAAGCTTTCTTT	CASSRAIQAAEAFF
-	TRBV6-1	TRBJ1-5	few	18	TGTGCCAGCAGCTCCGACTGGCGGCTTCCAAGGGGCAATCAGCCCCAGCATTTT	CASSSDWRLPRGNQPQHF
-	TRBV7-2	TRBJ2-7	few	13	TGTGCCAGCAGCTTTGAGGGGAACTACGAGCAGTACTTC	CASSFEGNYEQYF
TRBD1	TRBV29-1	TRBJ2-1	many	17	TGCAGCGCCTCTACCGGGACAGGGGGAGGCTCCTACAATGAGCAGTTCTTC	CSASTGTGGGSYNEQFF